Listed below are T cell receptor beta chains from one sample, sequenced in a study of beta chain features in type 1 diabetes. Measured with immunoSEQ multiplex PCR; TCRdb has only the in-frame clones, and not every one. The sample yields more than 550,000 clones, around an eighth seen once. The specimen sequenced was naive CD4+ T cells from blood. These receptors originate from a young man with type 1 diabetes. CDR3s include the opening cysteine and the closing phenylalanine or tryptophan. The order of the fields is V gene, J gene, CDR3 protein.

>TRBV10-3|TRBJ2-7
CATGGSGSYEQYF
>TRBV9|TRBJ2-3
CASSVVTGVDTDTQYF
>TRBV27|TRBJ2-7
CASSSGPSAVNYEQYF
>TRBV5-1|TRBJ2-1
CASSWTSGSSSEQFF
>TRBV2|TRBJ2-1
CATDDLYRSYNEQFF
>TRBV2|TRBJ2-7
CASILAGDDEQYF
>TRBV7-4|TRBJ2-7
CASSEFSRPVPYEQYF
>TRBV19|TRBJ2-6
CATPTPGPTSSGANVLTF
>TRBV28|TRBJ2-3
CASREDRGGADTQYF
>TRBV6-5|TRBJ2-7
CASSLYRGNYEQYF
>TRBV7-2|TRBJ1-2
CASSLQGGRQDYGYTF
>TRBV19|TRBJ1-5
CASSIGGSNQPQHF
>TRBV29-1|TRBJ1-1
CSVRENTEAFF
>TRBV7-9|TRBJ1-1
CASSKNRDTEAFF
>TRBV14|TRBJ2-3
CASSQATYTQYF
>TRBV11-3|TRBJ2-7
CASSFQSGLAYEQYF